The 30 T cell receptor beta chains presented below share a single source sample, sequenced in a study of PD-L1 blockade in urothelial cancer. Assay: immunoSEQ multiplex PCR; the TCRdb copy retains only in-frame clones and omits some. Among around 71,000 clones listed, 85% were seen once. Time point noted: pretreatment peripheral blood. Sequenced material: PBMCs, taken around atezolizumab (anti-PD-L1) treatment. Receptors originate from a middle-aged man with urothelial cancer.

The rearrangement uses TRBV5-1 and TRBJ1-1, with D hard to call. CDR3 length equals 12 residues. With 2 bases removed from V and 8 bases from J, the gap between germline ends came to 10 bases. The germline gives CDR1 SGHRS, CDR2 YFSETQ. The CDR3 is CASSFPGGEAFF. In DNA, the CDR3 is TGCGCCAGCAGCTTCCCAGGAGGGGAAGCTTTCTTT.

The chain combines TRBV30 with TRBJ1-2; possibly TRBD1 for D (5 bases). This CDR3 is built from 12 residues. Deletions cut 2 bases from V and 8 bases from J, with 12 bases between. Germline V gene data show CDR1 as GTSNPN and CDR2 as SVGIG (reference sequence). The CDR3 DNA sequence: TGTGCCTGGAGTTCCCAGGGCTTAGGCTACACCTTC. This translates into CAWSSQGLGYTF.

This clone was seen a handful of times. The genes are TRBV7-8 and TRBJ1-2, with 7 nucleotides matching TRBD1. Germline V lookup: CDR1 SGHVS, CDR2 FQNEAQ. The CDR3 is made up of 13 amino acids. After removal of 5 bases from V and 4 bases from J, the junction contained 4 bases not matched to a gene. CDR3 in amino acids: CASSTGQPYGYTF. In nucleotides, the CDR3 is TGTGCCAGCAGCACGGGACAGCCCTATGGCTACACCTTC.

The chain couples TRBV2 to TRBJ1-5, with TRBD1 identical over 8 bases. The CDR3 extends over 14 amino acids. With V trimmed by 4 bases and J by 4 bases, 3 bases remained unmatched. Germline V gene sequence: CDR1 SNHLY, CDR2 FYNNEI. The CDR3 here is CASSGQGSNQPQHF. CDR3 DNA: TGTGCCAGCAGTGGACAGGGGTCAAATCAGCCCCAGCATTTT.

The rearrangement links TRBV7-9 to TRBJ2-7; maybe TRBD1 (5 bases). The CDR3 contains 14 residues. V lost 1 base and J lost 4, with 11 bases in between. Germline V gives CDR1 SEHNR, CDR2 FQNEAQ (reference sequence). The CDR3 sequence: CASSLGGREYEQYF. Written as DNA, the CDR3 is TGTGCCAGCAGCTTAGGCGGCAGGGAATACGAGCAGTACTTC.

The genes are TRBV29-1 and TRBJ2-1; 10 bases are a match to TRBD2. The CDR3 is made up of 13 amino acids. Germline CDR1 and CDR2: SQVTM and ANQGSEA. The V gene end was trimmed by 7 bases and the J gene end by 8 bases; junction bases not matched to a gene: 8. CDR3 coding DNA: TGCAGCGGCGATAGCGGGAGGTTCGATGAGCAGTTCTTC. Translated: CSGDSGRFDEQFF.

The chain carries TRBV30 and TRBJ1-3; D not certain. The germline gives CDR1 GTSNPN, CDR2 SVGIG (reference sequence). Trimming took off 5 bases at V and 0 bases at J, with 11 bases between the two ends. The CDR3 spans 14 residues. CDR3 residues: CAWEGGSSGNTIYF. CDR3 DNA sequence: TGTGCCTGGGAGGGAGGGAGCTCTGGAAACACCATATATTTT.

In its sample, this clone was seen once. The V call is TRBV19, the J call TRBJ2-7; no clear D gene. Trimming shortened V by 3 bases and J by 7 bases, and 13 bases separated the two germline ends. Germline V gives CDR1 LNHDA, CDR2 SQIVND (reference sequence). This CDR3 contains 13 residues. DNA of the CDR3: TGTGCCAGTAGTATTCGCCTAAGATCGGAGCAGTACTTC. As protein: CASSIRLRSEQYF.

The gene calls are TRBV6-5 and TRBJ2-3; D possibly corresponds to TRBD2 (7 bases). Germline assignment: CDR1 MNHEY and CDR2 SVGAGI. The CDR3 sequence is 16 residues long. V lost 3 bases and J 0 bases, leaving 13 bases between the germline ends. The CDR3 sequence: CASSYQGRASTDTQYF. CDR3 nucleotides: TGTGCCAGCAGTTATCAGGGGAGGGCTAGCACAGATACGCAGTATTTT.

This sequence joins TRBV6-5 and TRBJ1-1; 7 bases line up with TRBD1. The V and J ends lost 8 bases and 5 bases, in that order; junction bases with no gene match: 8. Germline assignment: CDR1 MNHEY and CDR2 SVGAGI. CDR3 length equals 13 residues. The CDR3: CASHDRARTEAFF. The CDR3 bases are TGTGCCAGCCATGACAGGGCGAGGACTGAAGCTTTCTTT.

This clone was detected a few times. The V call is TRBV6-5, the J call TRBJ1-1, with 7 bases fitting TRBD1. V was pared by 0 bases and J by 8 bases, with 6 bases of the junction left unmatched. Germline CDR1 is MNHEY and CDR2 is SVGAGI. This CDR3 comprises 14 residues. The chain's CDR3 is CASSYSLLQGEAFF. The CDR3 coding sequence is TGTGCCAGCAGTTACTCCCTCCTACAGGGGGAAGCTTTCTTT.

V usage is TRBV28 and J usage is TRBJ2-1, with a tentative D call TRBD2 (5 bases). V was cut by 6 bases and J by 3 bases, with 21 bases left in between. The V gene's germline CDR1 is MDHEN and CDR2 SYDVKM. The CDR3 length is 17 residues. The CDR3 DNA reads TGTGCCAGCAGACCTACCGGGATCTTCAACGGCTACAATGAGCAGTTCTTC. Translating gives CASRPTGIFNGYNEQFF.

The V and J genes are TRBV6-1 and TRBJ2-7, with D uncertain. V lost 1 base to trimming and J lost 1 base, with 8 bases between them. Per the germline V gene, CDR1 is MNHNS and CDR2 is SASEGT. CDR3 size: 14 residues. The DNA of the CDR3 is TGTGCCAGCAGTGAAGGCTTACTATCCTACGAGCAGTACTTC. This translates into CASSEGLLSYEQYF.

The V and J genes are TRBV5-4 and TRBJ1-1; a possible D gene is TRBD1 (5 bases). The V gene's germline CDR1 is SGHNT and CDR2 YYREEE (reference sequence). This CDR3 is built from 13 residues. Trimming took off 1 base at V and 1 base at J, with 5 bases between the two ends. The CDR3 here is CASSLTGNTEAFF. CDR3 bases: TGTGCCAGCAGCTTGACAGGGAACACTGAAGCTTTCTTT. The entire variable domain, with the rest obtained from reference TRBV5-4 and TRBJ1-1, is as follows: ETGVTQSPTHLIKTRGQQVTLRCSSQSGHNTVSWYQQALGQGPQFIFQYYREEENGRGNFPPRFSGLQFPNYSSELNVNALELDDSALYLCASSLTGNTEAFFGQGTRLTVV.

This clone was observed a few times. The J gene is TRBJ1-4, the V gene TRBV4-1; D may be TRBD1 (5 bases). Germline CDR1 and CDR2: MGHRA and YSYEKL. V dropped 2 bases and J dropped 1 base, with 11 bases sitting between them. The CDR3 is made up of 16 amino acids. This CDR3 reads CASSQRLGGTNEKLFF. The CDR3, as DNA: TGCGCCAGCAGCCAACGTCTGGGGGGAACTAATGAAAAACTGTTTTTT.

V gene TRBV7-3 combines with J gene TRBJ2-3; 8 bases are shared with TRBD2. The CDR3 is 15 residues long. V gave up 4 bases and J gave up 3 bases; unmatched junction bases: 6. Germline CDR1 is SGHTA and CDR2 is FQGTGA. CDR3 loop: CASSSSGGRTDTQYF. Here the CDR3 DNA reads TGTGCCAGCAGCTCGAGCGGGGGAAGGACAGATACGCAGTATTTT. Using reference TRBV7-3 and TRBJ2-3 for the parts outside the CDR3, the full variable domain is GAGVSQTPSNKVTEKGKYVELRCDPISGHTALYWYRQSLGQGPEFLIYFQGTGAADDSGLPNDRFFAVRPEGSVSTLKIQRTERGDSAVYLCASSSSGGRTDTQYFGPGTRLTVL.

This chain connects TRBV2 to TRBJ2-1; D might be TRBD2 (6 bases). The V and J ends lost 2 bases and 9 bases respectively, with 17 bases between them. This CDR3 comprises 15 residues. The germline CDR1 and CDR2 sequences are SNHLY and FYNNEI. In DNA form, the CDR3 reads TGTGCCAGCAGTGAAACAAGTCTCTCGGGGGTTGAGCAGTTCTTC. Protein product: CASSETSLSGVEQFF. The full variable domain, rest sourced from reference TRBV2 and TRBJ2-1, is EPEVTQTPSHQVTQMGQEVILRCVPISNHLYFYWYRQILGQKVEFLVSFYNNEISEKSEIFDDQFSVERPDGSNFTLKIRSTKLEDSAMYFCASSETSLSGVEQFFGPGTRLTVL.

This chain joins TRBV7-9 and TRBJ2-2; 11 bases are a match to TRBD2. The CDR3 runs 15 residues. The V gene's germline CDR1 is SEHNR and CDR2 FQNEAQ (reference sequence). V lost 10 bases, J lost 8 bases, and 12 bases stayed unmatched. The CDR3 region has the DNA TGTGCCACTCCGGGACTAGCGGACATTGAGGGGGAGCTGTTTTTT. Protein product: CATPGLADIEGELFF.

The chain is built from TRBV11-2 and TRBJ1-4, with a weak D call TRBD1 (6 bases). Germline CDR1 is SGHAT and CDR2 is FQNNGV. This CDR3 region has 14 residues. Between the trimmed V and J ends, which lost 4 bases and 5 bases, there was a span of 11 bases. CDR3 region: CASSWWGGNEKLFF. The DNA for the CDR3 is TGTGCCAGCAGCTGGTGGGGGGGCAATGAAAAACTGTTTTTT.

The rearrangement joins TRBV28 to TRBJ1-4, with TRBD1 identical over 7 bases. The CDR3 runs 15 residues. Germline CDR1 reads MDHEN; CDR2 reads SYDVKM. The ends lost 6 bases at V and 1 base at J; junction bases unmatched: 5. The CDR3 reads CASRRGRGTNEKLFF. The CDR3 bases are TGTGCCAGCAGAAGGGGGCGCGGAACTAATGAAAAACTGTTTTTT.

This rearrangement joins TRBV25-1 to TRBJ2-1; TRBD2 might be the D (6 bases). This CDR3 is built from 11 residues. The germline CDR1 and CDR2 sequences are MGHDK and SYGVNS. The CDR3 here is CASGRLNEQFF. Written as DNA, the CDR3 is TGTGCTAGTGGGAGGTTAAATGAGCAGTTCTTC.

The rearrangement joins TRBV28 to TRBJ1-1; 8 bases match TRBD1. The ends lost 5 bases at V and 12 bases at J; junction bases unmatched: 11. Per germline, CDR1 MDHEN and CDR2 SYDVKM. This CDR3 spans 13 amino acids. The CDR3 DNA reads as TGTGCCAGCAGTCCGCGACAGGGGTATAAATCTTTCTTT. Protein: CASSPRQGYKSFF.

CDR3 sequence: CASSWSGTYEQYF. CDR3 sequence (DNA): TGTGCCAGCAGTTGGAGCGGAACCTACGAGCAGTACTTC. The chain combines TRBV27 with TRBJ2-7; weak D call: TRBD2 (5 bases). The CDR3 extends over 13 amino acids. The germline gives CDR1 MNHEY, CDR2 SMNVEV (reference sequence). Trimming took 4 bases from V and 2 from J, leaving 9 bases between them.

This sequence joins TRBV5-1 and TRBJ2-2; 8 bases agree with TRBD2. Losses at the gene ends were 4 bases for V and 5 bases for J; bases not matched to a gene: 16. The V gene's germline CDR1 is SGHRS and CDR2 YFSETQ. This CDR3 region has 18 residues. The CDR3 DNA follows: TGCGCCAGCAGCAAAGACAGGACGGGCGGGAGGTCTACCGGGGAGCTGTTTTTT. Amino acid sequence: CASSKDRTGGRSTGELFF. Full variable domain (rest looked up from reference TRBV5-1 and TRBJ2-2): KAGVTQTPRYLIKTRGQQVTLSCSPISGHRSVSWYQQTPGQGLQFLFEYFSETQRNKGNFPGRFSGRQFSNSRSEMNVSTLELGDSALYLCASSKDRTGGRSTGELFFGEGSRLTVL.

V gene TRBV19 combines with J gene TRBJ2-1, with 7 bases identical to TRBD2. The CDR3 has 15 amino acids. V lost 1 base and J lost 4; bases outside the gene matches: 4. The germline V gene encodes CDR1 LNHDA and CDR2 SQIVND (reference sequence). The CDR3 here is CASSIGQGLYNEQFF. CDR3 DNA sequence: TGTGCCAGTAGTATAGGGCAGGGACTATACAATGAGCAGTTCTTC.

The V gene is TRBV29-1, the J gene TRBJ1-1, with D unresolved. Germline V CDR1 and CDR2: SQVTM, ANQGSEA. The CDR3 consists of 13 residues. The V end was cut by 4 bases, the J end by 6 bases, with 15 bases between. The DNA of the CDR3 is TGCAGCGTTGCGGCCAGGTCAGGCTCTGAAGCTTTCTTT. Protein product: CSVAARSGSEAFF.

This chain links TRBV23-1 with TRBJ1-5, with a weak D call TRBD1 (6 bases). TRBV23-1 is reported as an ORF; its role is uncertain. This CDR3 contains 12 residues. The CDR3 DNA reads TGCCGGACAGTTTATAGCAATCAGCCCCAGCATTTT. Its protein product is CRTVYSNQPQHF.

The V call is TRBV29-1, the J call TRBJ2-7; TRBD2 agrees at 12 bases. The CDR3 totals 15 residues. V shed 3 bases and J 7 bases; nucleotides not matched to a gene: 10. The V gene's germline CDR1 is SQVTM and CDR2 ANQGSEA. CDR3 in amino acids: CSVENPSGRALEQYF. CDR3 nucleotide sequence: TGCAGCGTTGAGAACCCTAGCGGGAGGGCCCTTGAGCAGTACTTC.

A single count supports this clone. CDR3 DNA: TGTGCCAGCAGTGTACCGGGACAGAACTCCTACGAGCAGTACTTC. Translation: CASSVPGQNSYEQYF. This chain uses TRBV6-1 with TRBJ2-7; 7 bases align to TRBD1. The CDR3 totals 15 residues. The germline V gene has CDR1 MNHNS and CDR2 SASEGT. V lost 4 bases, J lost 0 bases, and 6 bases stayed unmatched.

The chain is built from TRBV4-2 and TRBJ2-7, with D tentatively TRBD2 (5 bases). V dropped 4 bases and J dropped 3 bases, with 22 bases sitting between them. The germline CDR1 and CDR2 sequences are LGHNA and YNFKEQ. This CDR3 is built from 17 residues. For the CDR3, the DNA is TGTGCCAGCAGCCGCGTTCCCCTTTCCGGGAAAATCTACGAGCAGTACTTC. Amino acids: CASSRVPLSGKIYEQYF.